A single sample is the source of the 15 T cell receptor beta chains below, sequenced in a study of shared clonotypes between healthy human individuals. CD8 cells classed as naive were CD45RO-negative and positively selected for CCR7, excluding terminally differentiated effector memory CD45RA+ cells. Repertoires were generated with immunoSEQ multiplex PCR, while TCRdb's copy carries only in-frame clones and drops some. The table shows fewer than 1 million clones, with roughly 96% occurring only once. Sequenced material: naive CD8+ T cells sorted from blood. Source of these receptors: a man aged 25 to 40 in good health.

The chain joins TRBV11-2 to TRBJ2-7; no clear D. CDR1 SGHAT and CDR2 FQNNGV come from the germline V gene. Trimming removed 0 bases at V and 2 bases at J, with 11 bases between. The CDR3 has 15 amino acids. CDR3 protein: CASSLEVSGTYEQYF. The CDR3 DNA is TGTGCCAGCAGCTTAGAGGTGTCGGGCACCTACGAGCAGTACTTC.

The chain carries TRBV6-5 and TRBJ1-1; D is undetermined. V lost 8 bases and J lost 4, with 8 bases in between. The CDR3 has 11 amino acids. Per germline, CDR1 MNHEY and CDR2 SVGAGI. CDR3 loop: CASLEGTEAFF. The CDR3 DNA reads TGTGCCAGCCTTGAGGGCACTGAAGCTTTCTTT.

The chain carries TRBV27 and TRBJ2-1, with 8 bases aligning to TRBD2. Germline CDR1 is MNHEY and CDR2 is SMNVEV (reference sequence). V shed 7 bases, J shed 5 bases, and the junction held 10 bases outside the gene matches. The CDR3 has 15 residues. The CDR3 sequence is CASMLVAGTNNEQFF. The CDR3 DNA reads TGTGCCAGCATGCTCGTAGCGGGGACGAACAATGAGCAGTTCTTC.

This chain connects TRBV13 to TRBJ2-1; possible D gene TRBD1, 9 bases. Trimming stripped 6 bases from V and 10 bases from J, with 37 bases between. Per the germline V gene, CDR1 is PRHDT and CDR2 is FYEKMQ (reference sequence). This CDR3 comprises 20 residues. CDR3 DNA: TGTGCCAGCAGTTACGCGACAGGGGGTCGGGTAGCGGGACCTGTAGGGGAGCAGTTCTTC. It specifies CASSYATGGRVAGPVGEQFF.

The table lists this clone with a count of one. This rearrangement joins TRBV6-5 to TRBJ2-7; D gene uncertain. V shed 0 bases and J shed 3 bases, with 9 bases lying between them. The V gene's germline CDR1 is MNHEY and CDR2 SVGAGI. There are 14 residues in the CDR3. The CDR3 DNA follows: TGTGCCAGCAGTTACTCGGCAGGCAACTACGAGCAGTACTTC. This codes for CASSYSAGNYEQYF.

V usage is TRBV6-6 and J usage is TRBJ1-1; 7 nucleotides align to TRBD1. This CDR3 spans 13 amino acids. The V segment lost 1 base and the J segment 6 bases; nucleotides outside the gene matches: 2. CDR1 is MNHNY, CDR2 SVGAGI, per germline (reference sequence). The chain's CDR3 is CASSYWGTAEAFF. In DNA, the CDR3 is TGTGCCAGCAGTTACTGGGGGACAGCTGAAGCTTTCTTT.

The chain is built from TRBV7-9 and TRBJ2-5; 16 bases are a match to TRBD2. The ends lost 5 bases at V and 4 bases at J; junction bases unmatched: 4. The germline V gene encodes CDR1 SEHNR and CDR2 FQNEAQ (reference sequence). The CDR3 runs 16 residues. This CDR3 is CASSEGLAGGPETQYF. Written as DNA, the CDR3 is TGTGCCAGCAGCGAGGGACTAGCGGGAGGGCCAGAGACCCAGTACTTC.

The V call is TRBV10-3, the J call TRBJ2-3; tentatively, D is TRBD1 (6 bases). The V and J ends lost 9 bases and 0 bases respectively, with 10 bases between them. The V gene's germline CDR1 is ENHRY and CDR2 SYGVKD. This CDR3 spans 13 amino acids. Written as DNA, the CDR3 is TGTGCCATGACAGGAACTAGCACAGATACGCAGTATTTT. Residues: CAMTGTSTDTQYF.

The V gene is TRBV10-3, the J gene TRBJ2-5, with a possible D match to TRBD2 (6 bases). The CDR3 has 17 residues. CDR1 is ENHRY and CDR2 is SYGVKD in the germline V gene. The V gene lost 0 bases and the J gene lost 3 bases, with 17 bases spanning the gap. In nucleotides, the CDR3 is TGTGCCATCAGTGAGTCGGGCGGGGCCACCAGCGAAGAGACCCAGTACTTC. The encoded protein is CAISESGGATSEETQYF.

About this clone: Other nucleotide sequences from this sample produce the same CDR3. J is TRBJ2-7 and V is TRBV27; the D gene is possibly TRBD2 (6 bases). There are 14 residues in the CDR3. Trimming removed 5 bases at V and 0 bases at J, with 11 bases between. Germline CDR1 MNHEY, CDR2 SMNVEV (reference sequence). CDR3 sequence reads: CASSTAGLSYEQYF. In DNA form, the CDR3 reads TGTGCCAGCAGTACCGCGGGACTCTCCTACGAGCAGTACTTC.

The V gene is TRBV27, the J gene TRBJ2-2, with 11 positions matching TRBD2. Trimming cost V 3 bases and J 0 bases; bases outside gene matches: 3. This CDR3 comprises 17 residues. Germline lookup yields CDR1 MNHEY and CDR2 SMNVEV (reference sequence). Written as DNA, the CDR3 is TGTGCCAGCAGTTTCTTGACTAGCGGGACGAACACCGGGGAGCTGTTTTTT. This translates into CASSFLTSGTNTGELFF.

The V call is TRBV10-2, the J call TRBJ2-1; possibly TRBD1 for D (5 bases). Per the germline V gene, CDR1 is WSHSY and CDR2 is SAAADI. This CDR3 has 13 amino acids. V was cut by 3 bases and J by 10 bases, with 13 bases left in between. This CDR3 reads CASSDYSHREQFF. The CDR3 DNA reads TGCGCCAGCAGTGACTACAGCCACAGGGAGCAGTTCTTC.

The rearrangement uses TRBV27 and TRBJ2-7, with TRBD2 as a possible D gene (6 bases). The germline gives CDR1 MNHEY, CDR2 SMNVEV (reference sequence). V was trimmed by 6 bases and J by 0 bases, leaving 12 bases between them. This CDR3 has 14 residues. The CDR3 reads CASRLADLSYEQYF. CDR3 in DNA: TGTGCCAGCAGGTTAGCGGACCTCTCCTACGAGCAGTACTTC.

The V call is TRBV7-2, the J call TRBJ2-7, with 7 bases matching TRBD1. V lost 5 bases and J lost 3; bases outside the gene matches: 10. Per germline, CDR1 SGHTA and CDR2 FQGNSA. The CDR3 runs to 15 residues. DNA of the CDR3: TGTGCCAGCAGCAAAACCCCGGGACAGCACTACGAGCAGTACTTC. As protein: CASSKTPGQHYEQYF.

For the CDR3, the DNA is TGTGCCAGCAAAGGGTCGGGAGGCCGGGAGACCCAGTACTTC. Amino acid sequence: CASKGSGGRETQYF. The rearrangement joins TRBV25-1 to TRBJ2-5; 7 bases match TRBD2. The CDR3 totals 14 residues. In germline, CDR1 is MGHDK, CDR2 SYGVNS. The junction had 10 bases not matched to a gene; V was cut back by 7 bases and J by 5 bases.